One sample yielded the 21 T cell receptor beta chains listed below, sequenced in a study of blood T cell repertoires in COVID-19. The assay was immunoSEQ multiplex PCR, and TCRdb's table has in-frame clones only and misses some. The sample yields 120,000 to 150,000 clones, 84% seen once. Source material: PBMCs or T cells enriched from blood (not recorded which). The receptors originated from a woman younger than 35 who had been exposed to COVID-19.

The V gene is TRBV2, the J gene TRBJ1-5; 9 nucleotides agree with TRBD1. Germline V gene data show CDR1 as SNHLY and CDR2 as FYNNEI. After removal of 3 bases from V and 0 bases from J, the junction contained 15 bases not matched to a gene. The CDR3 runs to 20 residues. DNA of the CDR3: TGTGCCAGCAGTGATGCAGGGACAGGGCGCTACTACTATAGCAATCAGCCCCAGCATTTT. Translated, it gives CASSDAGTGRYYYSNQPQHF. The full variable domain, with the rest looked up from reference TRBV2 and TRBJ1-5, is EPEVTQTPSHQVTQMGQEVILRCVPISNHLYFYWYRQILGQKVEFLVSFYNNEISEKSEIFDDQFSVERPDGSNFTLKIRSTKLEDSAMYFCASSDAGTGRYYYSNQPQHFGDGTRLSIL.

This clone was detected once. J is TRBJ2-2 and V is TRBV27; 7 bases match TRBD1. Germline lookup yields CDR1 MNHEY and CDR2 SMNVEV (reference sequence). Trimming removed 2 bases from V and 8 bases from J; junction bases left unmatched: 2. The CDR3 runs 13 residues. The CDR3 region is CASSLGRGGELFF. CDR3 bases: TGTGCCAGCAGTTTAGGCAGGGGGGGGGAGCTGTTTTTT.

J is TRBJ1-5 and V is TRBV7-2, with 7 bases aligning to TRBD1. This CDR3 spans 15 amino acids. The V segment lost 1 base and the J segment 4 bases; nucleotides outside the gene matches: 4. Germline CDR1 is SGHTA and CDR2 is FQGNSA. CDR3 DNA sequence: TGTGCCAGCAGCTTAGGCCCCAGGGGGAATCAGCCCCAGCATTTT. Protein sequence: CASSLGPRGNQPQHF.

V is TRBV3-1 (or the pseudogene TRBV3-2) and J is TRBJ2-7, with TRBD2 identical over 8 bases. This CDR3 spans 15 amino acids. Losses at the gene ends were 4 bases for V and 1 base for J; bases not matched to a gene: 6. Germline V gene sequence: CDR1 LGHDT, CDR2 YNNKEL (reference sequence). CDR3 residues: CASSPAGVGSYEQYF. CDR3 DNA: TGTGCCAGCAGCCCAGCGGGAGTGGGTTCCTACGAGCAGTACTTC.

The chain joins TRBV9 to TRBJ1-2; TRBD1 agrees at 9 bases. The length of the CDR3 is 14 residues. Germline-derived CDR1 and CDR2 are SGDLS and YYNGEE. Trimming cost V 3 bases and J 2 bases; bases outside gene matches: 2. DNA of the CDR3: TGTGCCAGCAGCGCCGGGACAGGGAACTATGGCTACACCTTC. Its protein product is CASSAGTGNYGYTF.

This clone was detected only once. This chain uses TRBV5-1 with TRBJ2-3, with 9 positions matching TRBD2. The germline V gene encodes CDR1 SGHRS and CDR2 YFSETQ. V gave up 2 bases and J gave up 0 bases; unmatched junction bases: 10. The CDR3 has 18 amino acids. DNA for the CDR3: TGCGCCAGCAGCTTATACGCTTTGGCGGGAGGGAGCACAGATACGCAGTATTTT. Amino acids: CASSLYALAGGSTDTQYF.

This rearrangement joins TRBV6-5 to TRBJ2-7, with 11 bases that match TRBD2. CDR1 MNHEY and CDR2 SVGAGI come from the germline V gene. V lost 5 bases, J lost 1 base, and 4 bases stayed unmatched. This CDR3 region has 15 residues. In DNA form, the CDR3 reads TGTGCCAGCAGTCGCGGACTAGCGGGTTCCTACGAGCAGTACTTC. Amino acids: CASSRGLAGSYEQYF.

The chain carries TRBV7-8 and TRBJ1-5; 10 nucleotides line up with TRBD1. Germline CDR1 SGHVS, CDR2 FQNEAQ. The CDR3 has 18 residues. The J segment lost 0 bases and the V segment lost 5 bases, leaving 10 bases of the junction unmatched. This CDR3 reads CASSTPKDRGYSNQPQHF. The CDR3 DNA reads TGTGCCAGCAGCACACCTAAGGACAGGGGGTATAGCAATCAGCCCCAGCATTTT.

The chain has TRBV10-3 and TRBJ1-1; TRBD1 matches at 11 bases. V was clipped by 5 bases and J by 10 bases; unmatched bases: 3. Germline CDR1 is ENHRY and CDR2 is SYGVKD. The CDR3 loop spans 12 amino acids. This chain's CDR3 is CAISPGQGGAFF. Written as DNA, the CDR3 is TGTGCCATCAGTCCGGGACAGGGGGGAGCTTTCTTT.

The rearrangement uses TRBV29-1 and TRBJ2-5; possible D gene TRBD2, 5 bases. V lost 6 bases, J lost 2 bases, and 22 bases lay in between. This CDR3 region has 16 residues. Per the germline V gene, CDR1 is SQVTM and CDR2 is ANQGSEA. The CDR3 bases are TGCAGCGTCTCACCTACAGCCGGGGTGCTACAAGAGACCCAGTACTTC. This translates into CSVSPTAGVLQETQYF.

The chain has TRBV4-3 and TRBJ1-5; D not resolved. Looked up from germline, CDR1 is LGHNA and CDR2 is YSLEER. V shed 3 bases and J shed 6 bases, with 9 bases lying between them. The CDR3 consists of 13 residues. CDR3 residues: CASSQTAGQPQHF. The CDR3 bases are TGCGCCAGCAGCCAGACGGCAGGTCAGCCCCAGCATTTT.

The rearrangement uses TRBV6-4 and TRBJ2-1, with 10 positions matching TRBD2. The CDR3 spans 15 residues. In germline, CDR1 is MRHNA, CDR2 SNTAGT. V gave up 5 bases and J gave up 4 bases; unmatched junction bases: 5. The CDR3 DNA sequence: TGTGCCAGCAGTCGGACTAGCGGAGAGTACAATGAGCAGTTCTTC. This encodes CASSRTSGEYNEQFF.

J is TRBJ1-6 and V is TRBV5-1, with TRBD1 matching 11 bases. Germline trimming cut 4 bases from V and 15 bases from J; bases unmatched to any gene: 9. The CDR3 covers 14 residues. Per the germline V gene, CDR1 is SGHRS and CDR2 is YFSETQ. Here the CDR3 reads CASSPGQGGGHLHF. In DNA, the CDR3 is TGCGCCAGCAGCCCGGGACAGGGGGGCGGCCACCTCCACTTT.

The chain is built from TRBV25-1 and TRBJ2-7; 8 nucleotides align to TRBD1. The CDR3 is made up of 15 amino acids. V lost 3 bases and J lost 3; bases outside the gene matches: 7. In germline, CDR1 is MGHDK, CDR2 SYGVNS. CDR3 loop: CASSDPAGGYYEQYF. The CDR3 coding sequence is TGTGCCAGCAGTGATCCGGCAGGGGGCTACTACGAGCAGTACTTC.

This clone was recorded once. The chain joins TRBV30 to TRBJ2-3; 12 bases fit TRBD2. J gave up 3 bases and V 4 bases, and 2 bases lay outside the gene matches. This CDR3 has 14 amino acids. Germline V gene lookup returns CDR1 GTSNPN and CDR2 SVGIG (reference sequence). The CDR3 sequence is CAWTSGRATDTQYF. The CDR3, as DNA: TGTGCCTGGACTAGCGGGAGGGCAACAGATACGCAGTATTTT.

In DNA form, the CDR3 reads TGTGCCAGCAGTTTCAATTCCGGGACAGGGTTCTATGGCTACACCTTC. Its translation is CASSFNSGTGFYGYTF. The chain links TRBV28 to TRBJ1-2, with 9 bases aligning to TRBD1. Unmatched junction bases numbered 9, after V lost 3 bases and J lost 4 bases. The germline V gene encodes CDR1 MDHEN and CDR2 SYDVKM. The CDR3 loop spans 16 amino acids.

V usage is TRBV28 and J usage is TRBJ2-1; D remains unclear. V lost 2 bases and J lost 6, with 5 bases in between. The CDR3 covers 12 residues. The germline V gene has CDR1 MDHEN and CDR2 SYDVKM. The CDR3 coding sequence is TGTGCCAGCAGTTTAGGGCGCAATGAGCAGTTCTTC. Its translation is CASSLGRNEQFF.

V is TRBV7-2 and J is TRBJ2-7; TRBD1 agrees at 10 bases. This CDR3 has 15 amino acids. J gave up 4 bases and V 3 bases, and 6 bases lay outside the gene matches. The germline V gene encodes CDR1 SGHTA and CDR2 FQGNSA. The CDR3 coding sequence is TGTGCCAGCAGCTTCGGGACAGGGGTCCCTTACGAGCAGTACTTC. The encoded protein is CASSFGTGVPYEQYF.

The rearrangement uses TRBV2 and TRBJ1-5; 9 bases match TRBD1. The CDR3 sequence is 15 residues long. J gave up 4 bases and V 4 bases, and 5 bases lay outside the gene matches. The germline V gene encodes CDR1 SNHLY and CDR2 FYNNEI. CDR3 region: CASSVTGGENQPQHF. CDR3 sequence (DNA): TGTGCCAGCAGTGTAACAGGGGGCGAAAATCAGCCCCAGCATTTT.

The chain couples TRBV5-4 to TRBJ1-2; 7 nucleotides align to TRBD1. The CDR3 sequence is 13 residues long. The germline V gene encodes CDR1 SGHNT and CDR2 YYREEE (reference sequence). V gave up 1 base and J gave up 8 bases; unmatched junction bases: 5. In DNA form, the CDR3 reads TGTGCCAGCAGCTTGAAGGGGGCGCAAGGCTACACCTTC. Amino acids: CASSLKGAQGYTF. Together with reference TRBV5-4 and TRBJ1-2, the CDR3 gives the full variable domain: ETGVTQSPTHLIKTRGQQVTLRCSSQSGHNTVSWYQQALGQGPQFIFQYYREEENGRGNFPPRFSGLQFPNYSSELNVNALELDDSALYLCASSLKGAQGYTFGSGTRLTVV.

The CDR3 DNA follows: TGTGCCAGCAGCTTACTCAGGGGAGTGTCTGGAAACACCATATATTTT. Translated, it gives CASSLLRGVSGNTIYF. The J gene is TRBJ1-3, the V gene TRBV5-6; a weak D match, TRBD1 (6 bases). V was trimmed by 2 bases and J by 1 base, leaving 13 bases between them. CDR1 SGHDT and CDR2 YYEEEE come from the germline V gene. This CDR3 contains 16 residues.